This T cell receptor (beta chain) emerged from a study of blood T cell repertoires in COVID-19. TCRdb's table, derived via immunoSEQ multiplex PCR, lists solely in-frame clones and lacks some. The sample lists over 150,000 clones, roughly 87% occurring once. Germline lookup yields CDR1 SQVTM and CDR2 ANQGSEA. This CDR3 comprises 12 residues. The ends were cut back, 7 bases at V and 1 base at J, with 10 bases in the middle. The specimen was peripheral blood. The TCR comes from an older woman who had recovered from COVID-19. The chain employs TRBV29-1 and TRBJ1-1; maybe TRBD1 (6 bases). In DNA form, the CDR3 reads TGCAGCGCGCAGGGGACGAACACTGAAGCTTTCTTT. The encoded protein is CSAQGTNTEAFF.